Sequencing of this T cell receptor (beta chain) was carried out in a study of shared clonotypes between healthy human individuals. Study background: The donor pool was made up of two women and a few men aged 18 to 49.

Germline V gives CDR1 LGHNA, CDR2 YSLEER. The V gene lost 4 bases and the J gene lost 4 bases, with 16 bases spanning the gap. The CDR3 runs 15 residues. TCRdb's table, derived via immunoSEQ multiplex PCR, lists solely in-frame clones and lacks some. The sample holds approximately 1.4 million clones, approximately 98% seen once. Material: naive CD4+ T cells sorted from blood. This sample's subset: CD45RA+ positively selected. The J gene is TRBJ1-1, the V gene TRBV4-3; no clear D. This receptor was obtained from a man younger than 45 in good health. The DNA for the CDR3 is TGCGCCAGCAGCCCGAGGACCCTATTGAGCACTGAAGCTTTCTTT. It codes for CASSPRTLLSTEAFF.